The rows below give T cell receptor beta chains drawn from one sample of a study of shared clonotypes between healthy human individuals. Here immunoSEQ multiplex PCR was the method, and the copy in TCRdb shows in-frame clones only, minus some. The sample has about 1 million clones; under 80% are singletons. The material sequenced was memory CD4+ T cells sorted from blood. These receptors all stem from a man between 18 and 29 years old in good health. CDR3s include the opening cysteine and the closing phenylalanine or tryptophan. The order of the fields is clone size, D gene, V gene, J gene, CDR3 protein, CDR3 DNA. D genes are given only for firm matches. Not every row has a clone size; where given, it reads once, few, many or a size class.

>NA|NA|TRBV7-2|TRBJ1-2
CASSLWVRRGYTF
TGTGCCAGCAGCTTATGGGTCCGGAGAGGCTACACCTTC
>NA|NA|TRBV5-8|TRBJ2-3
CASSLAYNTDTQYF
TGTGCCAGCAGCTTGGCTTACAACACAGATACGCAGTATTTT
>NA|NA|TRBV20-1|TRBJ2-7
CSAREVPEQYF
TGCAGTGCTAGAGAAGTTCCCGAGCAGTACTTC
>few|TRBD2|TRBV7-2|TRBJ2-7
CASSSQTSGRLYEQYF
TGTGCCAGCAGCTCCCAGACTAGCGGGAGGCTCTACGAGCAGTACTTC
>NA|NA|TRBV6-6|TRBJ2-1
CASGALQGVGEQFF
TGTGCCAGCGGGGCCCTACAGGGAGTGGGTGAGCAGTTCTTC
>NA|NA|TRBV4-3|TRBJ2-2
CASSQDRGVSNGELFF
TGCGCCAGCAGCCAAGATCGCGGAGTATCTAACGGGGAGCTGTTTTTT
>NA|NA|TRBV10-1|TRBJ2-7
CASSESQPHTIAYEQYF
TGCGCCAGCAGTGAGTCCCAGCCGCATACCATAGCCTACGAGCAGTACTTC
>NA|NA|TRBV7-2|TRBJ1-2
CASSRGVGNYGYTF
TGTGCCAGCAGTCGAGGCGTAGGGAACTATGGCTACACCTTC
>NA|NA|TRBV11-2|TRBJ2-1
CASSPTRGASYNEQFF
TGTGCCAGCAGCCCGACCCGGGGGGCCTCCTACAATGAGCAGTTCTTC
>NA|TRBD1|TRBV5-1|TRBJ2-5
CASRSRGPEETQYF
TGCGCCAGCAGAAGCAGGGGGCCAGAAGAGACCCAGTACTTC
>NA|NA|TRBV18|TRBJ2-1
CASSPRGDEQFF
TGTGCCAGCTCACCAAGGGGTGATGAGCAGTTCTTC
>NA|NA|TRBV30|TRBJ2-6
CAWEQSRANVLTF
TGTGCCTGGGAACAAAGTCGGGCCAACGTCCTGACTTTC
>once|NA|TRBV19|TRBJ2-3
CASSMREAGTQYF
TGTGCCAGTAGTATGCGGGAAGCCGGTACGCAGTATTTT
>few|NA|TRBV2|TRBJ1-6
CASRRGVNSPLHF
TGTGCCAGCAGAAGGGGGGTAAATTCACCCCTCCACTTT
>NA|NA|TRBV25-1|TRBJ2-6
CGSQGPGANVLTF
TGCGGGAGCCAGGGGCCTGGGGCCAACGTCCTGACTTTC
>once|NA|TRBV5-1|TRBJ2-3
CASSSGVSTDTQYF
TGCGCCAGCAGCTCAGGGGTTAGCACAGATACGCAGTATTTT
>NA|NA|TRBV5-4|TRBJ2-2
CASSSQSTGELFF
TGTGCCAGCAGCAGCCAGAGTACCGGGGAGCTGTTTTTT
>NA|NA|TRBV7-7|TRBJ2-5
CASSSSPVETQYF
TGTGCTAGCAGCTCCTCCCCCGTAGAGACCCAGTACTTC
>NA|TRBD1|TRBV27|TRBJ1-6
CASSSVQTGGNSPLHF
TGTGCCAGCAGCTCCGTCCAGACAGGGGGCAATTCACCCCTCCACTTT
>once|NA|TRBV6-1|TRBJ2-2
CASSTGGSSGELFF
TGTGCCAGCAGTACAGGCGGAAGCTCCGGGGAGCTGTTTTTT
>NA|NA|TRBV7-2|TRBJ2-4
CASSLGSIQYF
TGTGCCAGCAGCTTAGGATCCATTCAGTACTTC
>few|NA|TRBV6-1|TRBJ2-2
CATRGRNTGELFF
TGTGCCACCCGAGGACGGAACACCGGGGAGCTGTTTTTT
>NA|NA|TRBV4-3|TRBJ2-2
CASSQGVGNTGELFF
TGCGCCAGCAGCCAAGGGGTAGGGAACACCGGGGAGCTGTTTTTT
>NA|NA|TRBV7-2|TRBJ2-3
CASSFRDTQYF
TGTGCCAGCAGCTTTAGGGATACGCAGTATTTT
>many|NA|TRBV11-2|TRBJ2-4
CASSLGPPQGNIQYF
TGTGCCAGCAGCTTAGGACCACCCCAAGGGAACATTCAGTACTTC
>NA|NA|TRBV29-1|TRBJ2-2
CSVDRNTGELFF
TGCAGCGTTGACAGGAACACCGGGGAGCTGTTTTTT
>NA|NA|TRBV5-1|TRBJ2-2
CASSLATLTGELFF
TGCGCCAGCAGCTTAGCCACTCTAACCGGGGAGCTGTTTTTT
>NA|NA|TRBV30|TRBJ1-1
CAWKGRMTEAFF
TGTGCCTGGAAGGGGAGGATGACTGAAGCTTTCTTT
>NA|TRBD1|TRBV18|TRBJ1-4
CASSPDRELFF
TGTGCCAGCTCACCGGACAGGGAACTGTTTTTT
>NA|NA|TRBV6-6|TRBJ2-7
CASTSKGFAEQYF
TGTGCCAGCACCTCTAAGGGTTTTGCGGAGCAGTACTTC
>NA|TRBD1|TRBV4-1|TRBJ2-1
CASSQGTGTYNEQFF
TGCGCCAGCAGTCAAGGGACAGGGACGTACAATGAGCAGTTCTTC
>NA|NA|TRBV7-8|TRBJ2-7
CASTPNQLPYEQYF
TGTGCCAGCACCCCAAACCAGCTTCCCTACGAGCAGTACTTC
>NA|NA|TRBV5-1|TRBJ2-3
CASSSNPSTDTQYF
TGCGCCAGCAGCAGTAACCCTAGCACAGATACGCAGTATTTT
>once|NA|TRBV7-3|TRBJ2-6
CASSLPSGANVLTF
TGTGCCAGCAGCTTACCCTCTGGGGCCAACGTCCTGACTTTC
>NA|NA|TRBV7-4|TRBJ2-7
CASSSTGPSYEQYF
TGTGCCAGCAGCTCTACAGGGCCTTCCTACGAGCAGTACTTC
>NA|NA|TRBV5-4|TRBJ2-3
CASSSTGTDTQYF
TGTGCCAGCAGCTCGACCGGCACAGATACGCAGTATTTT
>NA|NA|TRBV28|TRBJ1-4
CASSGASEKLFF
TGTGCCAGCAGTGGGGCTTCTGAAAAACTGTTTTTT
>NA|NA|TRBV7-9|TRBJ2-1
CASSLGLGQFF
TGTGCCAGCAGCTTAGGTTTGGGGCAGTTCTTC
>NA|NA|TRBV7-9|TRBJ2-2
CASSPSVRRTGELFF
TGTGCCAGCAGCCCCTCGGTGAGGCGCACCGGGGAGCTGTTTTTT
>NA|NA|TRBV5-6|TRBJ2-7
CASSSYQEQYF
TGTGCCAGCAGCTCGTACCAAGAGCAGTACTTC
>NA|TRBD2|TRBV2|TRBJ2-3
CASRAQRGATDTQYF
TGTGCCAGCCGAGCCCAGCGGGGGGCCACAGATACGCAGTATTTT
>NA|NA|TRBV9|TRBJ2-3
CASSVSGSIDTQYF
TGTGCCAGCAGCGTCTCGGGTTCTATAGATACGCAGTATTTT
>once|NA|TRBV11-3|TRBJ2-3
CASSLGGAGDTQYF
TGTGCCAGCAGCTTAGGCGGGGCAGGAGATACGCAGTATTTT
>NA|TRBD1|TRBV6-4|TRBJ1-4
CASSAGTGSNEKLFF
TGTGCCAGCAGTGCCGGGACAGGGTCTAATGAAAAACTGTTTTTT
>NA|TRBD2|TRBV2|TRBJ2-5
CASSEGLSAGGQETQYF
TGTGCCAGCAGTGAAGGCCTCTCCGCGGGGGGCCAAGAGACCCAGTACTTC
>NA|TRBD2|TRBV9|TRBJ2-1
CASSPQTSGSSYNEQFF
TGTGCCAGCAGCCCACAGACTAGCGGGTCTTCCTACAATGAGCAGTTCTTC
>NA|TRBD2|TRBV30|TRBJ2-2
CAWRKGTSVLTGELFF
TGTGCCTGGAGAAAAGGGACTAGCGTATTGACCGGGGAGCTGTTTTTT
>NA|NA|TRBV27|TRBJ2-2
CASSSRDTRSGELFF
TGTGCCAGCAGTTCCCGGGACACCCGATCCGGGGAGCTGTTTTTT
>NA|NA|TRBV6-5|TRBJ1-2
CASSSTGRAMLGYTF
TGTGCCAGCAGTTCCACCGGACGCGCTATGCTGGGCTACACCTTC